Below are 9 T cell receptor beta chains sequenced from a single sample in a study of T cells after yellow fever vaccination. Using its own MiXCR run on the 5' RACE reads, TCRdb lists one record per CDR3 protein. The table shows 300,000 to 400,000 distinct CDR3 sequences, with 8.7% occurring only once. The source was PBMCs, collected on the day of the first yellow fever vaccination. The receptors stem from a man younger than 30 who received the YFV17D yellow fever vaccine.

The sample holds a few counts of this clonotype. This chain connects TRBV5-1 to TRBJ1-2, with D tentatively TRBD1 (5 bases). The CDR3 sequence is 16 residues long. Germline V gene data show CDR1 as SGHRS and CDR2 as YFSETQ. The V end lost 0 bases, the J end lost 0 bases, and 12 bases lay between the germline ends. The CDR3: CASSLGVTATNYGYTF. The CDR3, as DNA: TGCGCCAGCAGCTTGGGTGTGACAGCGACTAACTATGGCTACACCTTC.

This clonotype was picked up a small number of times. V usage is TRBV29-1 and J usage is TRBJ2-3; D is tentatively TRBD1 or TRBD2 (6 bases each). The CDR3 is 13 residues long. Germline-derived CDR1 and CDR2 are SQVTM and ANQGSEA. DNA of the CDR3: TGCACCCACAGAAGGGGGGATACAGATACGCAGTATTTT. It translates to CTHRRGDTDTQYF.

The chain uses TRBV12-3 or TRBV12-4 and TRBJ1-5; TRBD1 is a possible D gene (6 bases). V lost 6 bases and J 6 bases, leaving 18 bases between the germline ends. The length of the CDR3 is 15 residues. The CDR3 nucleotides read TGTGCCAGCAGCCTGGGCGGCAGGGGATCTCAGCCCCAGCATTTT. Protein sequence: CASSLGGRGSQPQHF.

The chain uses TRBV28 and TRBJ1-4, with 9 bases aligning to TRBD1. This CDR3 is 14 amino acids long. After removal of 6 bases from V and 7 bases from J, the junction contained 6 bases not matched to a gene. Looked up from germline, CDR1 is MDHEN and CDR2 is SYDVKM. The CDR3 coding sequence is TGTGCCAGCAGCCAGACAGGGGGTATTGAAAAACTGTTTTTT. Translated: CASSQTGGIEKLFF.

This clonotype has only a few counts. The chain combines TRBV20-1 with TRBJ2-3; the D call may be TRBD1 or TRBD2 (5 bases each). V was clipped by 3 bases and J by 4 bases, with 11 bases between them. The CDR3 is made up of 13 amino acids. Looked up from germline, CDR1 is DFQATT and CDR2 is SNEGSKA (reference sequence). The CDR3 nucleotides are TGCAGTGCTAGGATAGTGGGGGCAGATACGCAGTATTTT. It codes for CSARIVGADTQYF.

The chain links TRBV7-2 to TRBJ2-1; D possibly corresponds to TRBD1 (5 bases). Trimming cost V 5 bases and J 3 bases, with 17 bases left between them. The length of the CDR3 is 16 residues. Germline CDR1 SGHTA, CDR2 FQGNSA. The CDR3 is CASSPTPDTFYNEQFF. The CDR3 DNA is TGTGCCAGCAGCCCGACACCGGACACTTTCTACAATGAGCAGTTCTTC.

The V call is TRBV12-3 or TRBV12-4, the J call TRBJ2-6; D is unresolved. V was shortened by 6 bases and J by 0 bases, with 12 bases between the two germline ends. This CDR3 contains 16 residues. The CDR3, as DNA: TGTGCCAGCAGCCCCGACTTTAACTCTGGGGCCAACGTCCTGACTTTC. It is translated as CASSPDFNSGANVLTF.

This sequence joins TRBV25-1 and TRBJ2-7; D possibly corresponds to TRBD2 (5 bases). Germline CDR1 and CDR2: MGHDK and SYGVNS. This CDR3 is 15 amino acids long. V shed 3 bases and J shed 5 bases, with 17 bases lying between them. The CDR3 loop reads CASSEPSDDGDEQYF. CDR3 sequence (DNA): TGTGCCAGCAGTGAGCCTTCAGACGACGGGGACGAGCAGTACTTC.

The CDR3 region has the DNA TGTGCCAGCAGCACCAACAGGGGTTCCTACGAGCAGTACGTC. Its translation is CASSTNRGSYEQYV. V and J are TRBV7-9 and TRBJ2-7; TRBD1 matches 7 bases. V lost 5 bases, J lost 1 base, and 5 bases stayed unmatched. The germline CDR1 and CDR2 sequences are SEHNR and FQNEAQ (reference sequence). The CDR3 covers 14 residues.